This T cell receptor (beta chain) was profiled in a study of shared clonotypes between healthy human individuals. As regards this clone: Its antigen is undetermined.

Roughly 30,000 T cell genomes (approximately 0.2 ug DNA) went into each sorted-subset replicate. Assay: immunoSEQ multiplex PCR; the TCRdb copy retains only in-frame clones and omits some. The profile covers millions of clones, with 90% to 95% appearing a single time and under 0.45% taken by the ten largest. The donors were adults (healthy and HIV-negative) with no recent acute infections or vaccinations. Study-level points and caveats: A few donors showed sharing of approximately 4.7% of naive CD4 clonotypes.

What was sequenced was naive CD4+ T cells from PBMCs. Subset: CD45RA+ positively selected. The sequence derives from a man between 18 and 29 years old in good health. Some clones in this sample may be carry-over from other donors' samples.

CDR3 in amino acids: CASTLLAGVYNEQFF. Here the CDR3 DNA reads TGTGCCAGCACTTTGCTAGCGGGAGTCTACAATGAGCAGTTCTTC. The V and J genes are TRBV6-6 and TRBJ2-1, with 10 positions matching TRBD2. Germline V gene data show CDR1 as MNHNY and CDR2 as SVGAGI (reference sequence). The CDR3 is made up of 15 amino acids. V lost 7 bases and J lost 3; bases outside the gene matches: 6.